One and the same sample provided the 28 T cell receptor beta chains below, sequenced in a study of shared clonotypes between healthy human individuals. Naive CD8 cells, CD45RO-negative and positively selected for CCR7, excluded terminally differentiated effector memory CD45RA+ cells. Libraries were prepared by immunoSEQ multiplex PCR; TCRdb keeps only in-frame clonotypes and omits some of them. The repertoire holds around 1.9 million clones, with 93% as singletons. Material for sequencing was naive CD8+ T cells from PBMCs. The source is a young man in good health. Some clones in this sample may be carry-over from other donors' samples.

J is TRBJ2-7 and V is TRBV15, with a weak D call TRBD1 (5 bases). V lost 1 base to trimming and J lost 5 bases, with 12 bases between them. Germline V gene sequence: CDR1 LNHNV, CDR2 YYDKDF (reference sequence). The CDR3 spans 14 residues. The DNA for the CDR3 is TGTGCCACCAGCAGAGTGGCCAGGGCTAACGAGCAGTACTTC. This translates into CATSRVARANEQYF.

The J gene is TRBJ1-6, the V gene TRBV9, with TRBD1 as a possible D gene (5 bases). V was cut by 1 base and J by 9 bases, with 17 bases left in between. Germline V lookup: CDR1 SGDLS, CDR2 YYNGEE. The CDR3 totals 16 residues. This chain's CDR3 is CASSVKGLGRGSPLHF. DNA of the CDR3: TGTGCCAGCAGCGTAAAAGGACTGGGGAGGGGTTCACCCCTCCACTTT.

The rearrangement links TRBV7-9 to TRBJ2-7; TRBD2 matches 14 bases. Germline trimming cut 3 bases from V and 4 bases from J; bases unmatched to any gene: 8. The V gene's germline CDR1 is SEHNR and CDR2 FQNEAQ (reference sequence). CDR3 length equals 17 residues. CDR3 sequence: CASSLPGLAGATYEQYF. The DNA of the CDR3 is TGTGCCAGCAGCTTGCCGGGACTAGCGGGAGCGACGTACGAGCAGTACTTC.

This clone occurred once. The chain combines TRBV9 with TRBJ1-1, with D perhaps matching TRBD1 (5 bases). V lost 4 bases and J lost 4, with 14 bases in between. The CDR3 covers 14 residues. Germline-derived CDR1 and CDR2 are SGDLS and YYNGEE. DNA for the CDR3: TGTGCCAGCAGCCTAGCCGGGGCAGGCACTGAAGCTTTCTTT. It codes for CASSLAGAGTEAFF.

The CDR3 here is CASSVGVTNTGELFF. CDR3 in DNA: TGTGCCAGCAGCGTGGGAGTGACGAACACCGGGGAGCTGTTTTTT. The chain employs TRBV9 and TRBJ2-2, with D possibly TRBD2 on 5 matching bases. Germline CDR1 and CDR2: SGDLS and YYNGEE. The CDR3 is 15 amino acids. Trimming removed 2 bases from V and 0 bases from J, with 8 bases in between.

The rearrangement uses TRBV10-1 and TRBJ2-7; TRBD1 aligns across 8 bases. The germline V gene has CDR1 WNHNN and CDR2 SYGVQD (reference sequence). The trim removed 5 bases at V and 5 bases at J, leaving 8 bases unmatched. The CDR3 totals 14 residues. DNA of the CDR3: TGCGCCAGCAGTTCGGACAGGGAGATCCACGAGCAGTACTTC. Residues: CASSSDREIHEQYF.

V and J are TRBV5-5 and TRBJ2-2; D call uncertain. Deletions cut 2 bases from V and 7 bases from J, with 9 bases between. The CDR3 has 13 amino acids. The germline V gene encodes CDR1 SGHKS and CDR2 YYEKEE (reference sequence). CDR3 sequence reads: CASSLNSLGELFF. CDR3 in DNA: TGTGCCAGCAGCTTAAACTCCCTCGGGGAGCTGTTTTTT.

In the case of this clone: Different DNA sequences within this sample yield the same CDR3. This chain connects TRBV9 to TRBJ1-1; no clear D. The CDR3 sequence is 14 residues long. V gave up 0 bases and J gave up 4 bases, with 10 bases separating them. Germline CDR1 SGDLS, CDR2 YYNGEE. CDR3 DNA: TGTGCCAGCAGCGTAGATGGAGGGTCCACTGAAGCTTTCTTT. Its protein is CASSVDGGSTEAFF.

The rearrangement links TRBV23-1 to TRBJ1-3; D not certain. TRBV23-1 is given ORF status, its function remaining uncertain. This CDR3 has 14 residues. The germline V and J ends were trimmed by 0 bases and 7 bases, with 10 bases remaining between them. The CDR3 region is CASSQSGSWNTIYF. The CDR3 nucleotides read TGCGCCAGCAGTCAATCGGGGTCCTGGAACACCATATATTTT.

The CDR3, as DNA: TGCGCCAGCAGCCCAGACAGGGTTACCTCCTACGAGCAGTACTTC. Translating it yields CASSPDRVTSYEQYF. The chain joins TRBV4-3 to TRBJ2-7, with 7 positions matching TRBD1. J was trimmed by 0 bases and V by 4 bases; bases with no gene match: 6. Germline CDR1 and CDR2: LGHNA and YSLEER. The CDR3 extends over 15 amino acids.

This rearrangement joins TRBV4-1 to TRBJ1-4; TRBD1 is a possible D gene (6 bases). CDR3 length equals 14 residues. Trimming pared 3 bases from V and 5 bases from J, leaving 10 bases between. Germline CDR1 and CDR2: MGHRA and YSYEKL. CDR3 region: CASSHRGLNEKLFF. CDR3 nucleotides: TGCGCCAGCAGCCACAGGGGACTAAATGAAAAACTGTTTTTT.

The CDR3 region has the DNA TGTGCCAGCAGCGTGAGCAGGGCCAATGGCTACACCTTC. It specifies CASSVSRANGYTF. This chain joins TRBV9 and TRBJ1-2; perhaps TRBD1 as D (5 bases). The CDR3 loop spans 13 amino acids. Germline assignment: CDR1 SGDLS and CDR2 YYNGEE. Trimming stripped 2 bases from V and 6 bases from J, with 11 bases between.

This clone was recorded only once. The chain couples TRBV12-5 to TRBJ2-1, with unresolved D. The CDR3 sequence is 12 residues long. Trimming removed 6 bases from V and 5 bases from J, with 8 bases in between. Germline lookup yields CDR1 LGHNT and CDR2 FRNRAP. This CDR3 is CASGIGNNEQFF. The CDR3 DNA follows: TGTGCTAGTGGAATTGGGAACAATGAGCAGTTCTTC. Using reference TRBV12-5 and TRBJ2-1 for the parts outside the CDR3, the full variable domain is DARVTQTPRHKVTEMGQEVTMRCQPILGHNTVFWYRQTMMQGLELLAYFRNRAPLDDSGMPKDRFSAEMPDATLATLKIQPSEPRDSAVYFCASGIGNNEQFFGPGTRLTVL.

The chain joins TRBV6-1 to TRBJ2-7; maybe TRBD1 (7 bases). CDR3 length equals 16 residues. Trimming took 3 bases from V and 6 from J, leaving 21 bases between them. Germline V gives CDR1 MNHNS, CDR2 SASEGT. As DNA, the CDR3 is TGTGCCAGCAGTGAGATCCTCAGGGGGGCTGTCGTCGAGCAGTACTTC. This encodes CASSEILRGAVVEQYF.

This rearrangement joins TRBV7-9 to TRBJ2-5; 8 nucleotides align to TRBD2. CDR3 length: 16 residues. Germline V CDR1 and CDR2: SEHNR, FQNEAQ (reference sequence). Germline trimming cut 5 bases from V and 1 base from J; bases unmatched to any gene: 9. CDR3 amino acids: CASSILGGDFQETQYF. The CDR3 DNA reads TGTGCCAGCAGCATACTCGGGGGGGACTTCCAAGAGACCCAGTACTTC.

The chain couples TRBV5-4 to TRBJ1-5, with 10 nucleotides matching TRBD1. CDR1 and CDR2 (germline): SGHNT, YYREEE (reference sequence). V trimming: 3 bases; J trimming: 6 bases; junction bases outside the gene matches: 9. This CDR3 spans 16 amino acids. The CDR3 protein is CASSYEGDRGSQPQHF. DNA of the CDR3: TGTGCCAGCAGCTACGAGGGGGACAGGGGTAGTCAGCCCCAGCATTTT.

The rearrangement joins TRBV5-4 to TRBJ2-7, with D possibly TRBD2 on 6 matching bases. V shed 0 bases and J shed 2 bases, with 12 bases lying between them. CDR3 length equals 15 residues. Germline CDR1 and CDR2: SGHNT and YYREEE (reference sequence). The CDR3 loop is CASSLGQGGPYEQYF. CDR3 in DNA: TGTGCCAGCAGCTTGGGTCAGGGAGGACCCTACGAGCAGTACTTC.

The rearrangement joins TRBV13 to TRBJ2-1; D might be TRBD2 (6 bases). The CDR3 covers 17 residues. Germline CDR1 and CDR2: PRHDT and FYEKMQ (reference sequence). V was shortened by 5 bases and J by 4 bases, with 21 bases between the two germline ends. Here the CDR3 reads CASSLQINSGPYNEQFF. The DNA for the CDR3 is TGTGCCAGCAGCCTCCAAATTAATAGCGGACCATACAATGAGCAGTTCTTC.

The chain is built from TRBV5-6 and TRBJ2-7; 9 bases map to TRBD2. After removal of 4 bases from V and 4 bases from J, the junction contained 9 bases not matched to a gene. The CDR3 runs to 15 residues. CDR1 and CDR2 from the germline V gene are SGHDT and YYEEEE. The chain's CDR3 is CASSLTSGMPYEQYF. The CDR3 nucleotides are TGTGCCAGCAGCCTGACTAGCGGTATGCCTTACGAGCAGTACTTC.

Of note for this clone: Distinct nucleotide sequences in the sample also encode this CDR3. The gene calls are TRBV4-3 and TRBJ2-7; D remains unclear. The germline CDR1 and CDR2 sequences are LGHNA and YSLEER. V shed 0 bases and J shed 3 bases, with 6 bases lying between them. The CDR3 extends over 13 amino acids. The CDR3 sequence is CASSQESGYEQYF. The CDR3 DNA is TGCGCCAGCAGCCAAGAGTCAGGCTACGAGCAGTACTTC.

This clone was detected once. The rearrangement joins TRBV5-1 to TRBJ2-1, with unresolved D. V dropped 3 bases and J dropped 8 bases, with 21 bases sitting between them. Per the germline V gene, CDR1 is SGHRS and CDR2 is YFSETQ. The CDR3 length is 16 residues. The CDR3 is CASSYNRVTDLDEQFF. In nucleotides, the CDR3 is TGCGCCAGCAGCTATAACCGGGTCACCGACCTCGATGAGCAGTTCTTC. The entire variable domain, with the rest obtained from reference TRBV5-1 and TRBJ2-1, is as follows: KAGVTQTPRYLIKTRGQQVTLSCSPISGHRSVSWYQQTPGQGLQFLFEYFSETQRNKGNFPGRFSGRQFSNSRSEMNVSTLELGDSALYLCASSYNRVTDLDEQFFGPGTRLTVL.

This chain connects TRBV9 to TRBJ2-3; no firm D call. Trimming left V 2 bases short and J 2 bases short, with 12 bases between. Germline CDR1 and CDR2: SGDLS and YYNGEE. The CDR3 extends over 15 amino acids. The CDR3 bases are TGTGCCAGCAGCGTCCAGAGCCCCAACACAGATACGCAGTATTTT. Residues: CASSVQSPNTDTQYF.

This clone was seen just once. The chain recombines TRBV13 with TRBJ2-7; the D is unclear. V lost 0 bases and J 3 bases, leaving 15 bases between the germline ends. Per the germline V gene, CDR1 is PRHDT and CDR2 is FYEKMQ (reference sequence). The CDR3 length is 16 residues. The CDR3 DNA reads TGTGCCAGCAGCTTAGGTAGGAGAGGCCTCGGCTACGAGCAGTACTTC. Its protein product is CASSLGRRGLGYEQYF.

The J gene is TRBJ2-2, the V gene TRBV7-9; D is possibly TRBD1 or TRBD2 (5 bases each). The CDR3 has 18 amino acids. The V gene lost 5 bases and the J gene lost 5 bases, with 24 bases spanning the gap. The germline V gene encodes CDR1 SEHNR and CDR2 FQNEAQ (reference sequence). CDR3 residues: CASSPTGTTEMGTGELFF. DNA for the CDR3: TGTGCCAGCAGCCCAACCGGGACGACTGAGATGGGGACCGGGGAGCTGTTTTTT.

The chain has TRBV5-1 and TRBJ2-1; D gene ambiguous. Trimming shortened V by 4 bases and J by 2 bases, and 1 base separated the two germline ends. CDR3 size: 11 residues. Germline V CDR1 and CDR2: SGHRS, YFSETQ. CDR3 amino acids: CASSAYNEQFF. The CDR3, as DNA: TGCGCCAGCAGCGCCTACAATGAGCAGTTCTTC.

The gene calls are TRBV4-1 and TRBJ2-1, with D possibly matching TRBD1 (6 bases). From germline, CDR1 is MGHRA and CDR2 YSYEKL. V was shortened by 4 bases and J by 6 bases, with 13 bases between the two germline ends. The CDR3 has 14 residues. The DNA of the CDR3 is TGCGCCAGCAGCCCGTCCGACAGGCTCAATGAGCAGTTCTTC. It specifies CASSPSDRLNEQFF.

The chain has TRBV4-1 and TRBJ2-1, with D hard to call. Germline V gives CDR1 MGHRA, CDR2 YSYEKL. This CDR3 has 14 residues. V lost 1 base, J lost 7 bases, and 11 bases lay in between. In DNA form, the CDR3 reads TGCGCCAGCAGCCAAGCTCTGCGGATGAATGAGCAGTTCTTC. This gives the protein CASSQALRMNEQFF.

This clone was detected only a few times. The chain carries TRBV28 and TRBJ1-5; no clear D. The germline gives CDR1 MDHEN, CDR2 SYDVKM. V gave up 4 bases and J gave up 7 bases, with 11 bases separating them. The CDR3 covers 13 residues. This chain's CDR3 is CASSSVLGQPQHF. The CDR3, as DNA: TGTGCCAGCAGTTCCGTGCTAGGCCAGCCCCAGCATTTT. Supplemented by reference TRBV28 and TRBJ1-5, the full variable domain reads DVKVTQSSRYLVKRTGEKVFLECVQDMDHENMFWYRQDPGLGLRLIYFSYDVKMKEKGDIPEGYSVSREKKERFSLILESASTNQTSMYLCASSSVLGQPQHFGDGTRLSIL.